The 29 T cell receptor beta chains presented below share a single source sample, sequenced in a study of graft-versus-host responses after intestinal transplantation. The antigens for these receptors are not known. Measured with immunoSEQ multiplex PCR; TCRdb has only the in-frame clones, and not every one. The table records around 95,000 clones, roughly nine tenths of them present only once. The sample consisted of unstimulated CD4+ T cells sorted from spleen or lymph node cells, taken before transplant. These receptors came from a human donor who was the organ donor for an intestinal transplant.

The rearrangement links TRBV18 to TRBJ1-6; TRBD1 agrees at 9 bases. The junction had 12 bases not matched to a gene; V was cut back by 3 bases and J by 0 bases. Germline V CDR1 and CDR2: KGHSH, LQKENI. CDR3 size: 20 residues. In DNA form, the CDR3 reads TGTGCCAGCTCACCTATTCCGGGACAGGGAATATTCTCCTATAATTCACCCCTCCACTTT. Its protein product is CASSPIPGQGIFSYNSPLHF.

V gene TRBV27 combines with J gene TRBJ2-4; tentative D call: TRBD1 (5 bases). The germline gives CDR1 MNHEY, CDR2 SMNVEV (reference sequence). The CDR3 is 14 residues long. V lost 2 bases, J lost 4 bases, and 9 bases lay in between. The CDR3: CASSLTGTKNIQYF. CDR3 in DNA: TGTGCCAGCAGTTTAACAGGCACAAAAAACATTCAGTACTTC.

The chain links TRBV7-2 to TRBJ2-3, with 10 bases aligning to TRBD2. Germline CDR1 reads SGHTA; CDR2 reads FQGNSA. J lost 0 bases, V lost 1 base, and 10 bases had no gene match. The CDR3 spans 19 residues. CDR3 protein: CASSLVRSGGARSTDTQYF. For the CDR3, the DNA is TGTGCCAGCAGCTTAGTCAGGAGCGGGGGGGCCCGAAGCACAGATACGCAGTATTTT. Filled out from reference TRBV7-2 and TRBJ2-3, the complete variable domain reads GAGVSQSPSNKVTEKGKDVELRCDPISGHTALYWYRQSLGQGLEFLIYFQGNSAPDKSGLPSDRFSAERTGGSVSTLTIQRTQQEDSAVYLCASSLVRSGGARSTDTQYFGPGTRLTVL.

This clone appeared a few times. The CDR3 spells CAISGGQGDYEQYF. In DNA form, the CDR3 reads TGTGCCATCAGTGGGGGGCAGGGAGACTACGAGCAGTACTTC. The rearrangement joins TRBV10-3 to TRBJ2-7; possibly TRBD1 for D (6 bases). Between the trimmed V and J ends, which lost 4 bases and 3 bases, there was a span of 13 bases. The length of the CDR3 is 14 residues. CDR1 ENHRY and CDR2 SYGVKD come from the germline V gene.

The chain couples TRBV7-6 to TRBJ2-2; D is uncertain. The germline V gene encodes CDR1 SGHVS and CDR2 FNYEAQ. The V end was cut by 3 bases, the J end by 0 bases, with 8 bases between. This CDR3 is built from 15 residues. The CDR3 is CASSFLSANTGELFF. CDR3 coding DNA: TGTGCCAGCAGCTTTCTCAGCGCGAACACCGGGGAGCTGTTTTTT.

This rearrangement joins TRBV28 to TRBJ1-2; D is unclear. The germline V gene encodes CDR1 MDHEN and CDR2 SYDVKM. V was trimmed by 7 bases and J by 11 bases, leaving 17 bases between them. The CDR3 has 12 residues. The CDR3 sequence is CASTPLDGLYTF. CDR3 DNA: TGTGCCAGCACCCCCCTCGACGGTTTATACACCTTC.

The chain is built from TRBV30 and TRBJ1-5, with 7 positions matching TRBD1. This CDR3 is 15 amino acids long. V gave up 7 bases and J gave up 4 bases; unmatched junction bases: 13. Germline V gene data show CDR1 as GTSNPN and CDR2 as SVGIG (reference sequence). The CDR3 region has the DNA TGTGCCTCGCAGGCGCGGGGACAGAAGAATCAGCCCCAGCATTTT. It translates to CASQARGQKNQPQHF.

The chain couples TRBV9 to TRBJ1-1; D remains unclear. The CDR3 extends over 14 amino acids. V gave up 0 bases and J gave up 1 base, with 7 bases separating them. Germline loops: CDR1 SGDLS, CDR2 YYNGEE. The CDR3: CASSVAARNTEAFF. Written as DNA, the CDR3 is TGTGCCAGCAGCGTAGCAGCCCGGAACACTGAAGCTTTCTTT.

The chain carries TRBV5-6 and TRBJ1-5; tentatively, D is TRBD1 (6 bases). The CDR3 has 15 residues. CDR1 is SGHDT and CDR2 is YYEEEE in the germline V gene. The V and J ends lost 0 bases and 2 bases respectively, with 9 bases between them. CDR3 nucleotides: TGTGCCAGCAGCTTGGCAGGGGCAGGCAATCAGCCCCAGCATTTT. Its protein product is CASSLAGAGNQPQHF. The entire variable domain, with the rest obtained from reference TRBV5-6 and TRBJ1-5, is as follows: DAGVTQSPTHLIKTRGQQVTLRCSPKSGHDTVSWYQQALGQGPQFIFQYYEEEERQRGNFPDRFSGHQFPNYSSELNVNALLLGDSALYLCASSLAGAGNQPQHFGDGTRLSIL.

The chain recombines TRBV19 with TRBJ1-4, with a possible D match to TRBD1 (6 bases). Germline-derived CDR1 and CDR2 are LNHDA and SQIVND (reference sequence). The V gene lost 5 bases and the J gene lost 8 bases, with 15 bases spanning the gap. The CDR3 extends over 14 amino acids. The CDR3 reads CASSAGGASEKLFF. CDR3 DNA sequence: TGTGCCAGTAGTGCTGGGGGCGCGAGCGAAAAACTGTTTTTT. Supplemented by reference TRBV19 and TRBJ1-4, the full variable domain reads DGGITQSPKYLFRKEGQNVTLSCEQNLNHDAMYWYRQDPGQGLRLIYYSQIVNDFQKGDIAEGYSVSREKKESFPLTVTSAQKNPTAFYLCASSAGGASEKLFFGSGTQLSVL.

The rearrangement uses TRBV18 and TRBJ2-1, with 9 nucleotides matching TRBD1. Trimming took 3 bases from V and 4 from J; bases not matched to a gene: 10. Germline CDR1 reads KGHSH; CDR2 reads LQKENI. This CDR3 region has 17 residues. The CDR3, as DNA: TGTGCCAGCTCACCTGGAATTCGGGGACAGGGATACAATGAGCAGTTCTTC. As protein: CASSPGIRGQGYNEQFF.

CDR3 DNA sequence: TGTGCCAGCAGCTTAGTTGCGATCCGGTCGGCAGGGGCCCAAGAGACCCAGTACTTC. Its protein product is CASSLVAIRSAGAQETQYF. This chain connects TRBV7-2 to TRBJ2-5, with D possibly TRBD1 on 6 matching bases. The CDR3 runs 19 residues. Looked up from germline, CDR1 is SGHTA and CDR2 is FQGNSA. With 1 base removed from V and 1 base from J, the gap between germline ends came to 22 bases.

The J gene is TRBJ2-5, the V gene TRBV4-1; maybe TRBD2 (6 bases). V lost 2 bases and J lost 4, with 14 bases in between. This CDR3 spans 15 amino acids. In germline, CDR1 is MGHRA, CDR2 YSYEKL. This chain's CDR3 is CASSQTGLGGETQYF. CDR3 sequence (DNA): TGCGCCAGCAGCCAAACCGGGTTGGGGGGAGAGACCCAGTACTTC.

The chain links TRBV25-1 to TRBJ2-1, with 7 bases fitting TRBD1. The CDR3 is made up of 16 amino acids. Losses at the gene ends were 4 bases for V and 8 bases for J; bases not matched to a gene: 14. The germline CDR1 and CDR2 sequences are MGHDK and SYGVNS. The chain's CDR3 is CASSGQGSGNTDEQFF. Written as DNA, the CDR3 is TGTGCCAGCAGTGGACAGGGAAGCGGAAACACTGATGAGCAGTTCTTC. Drawing the rest from reference TRBV25-1 and TRBJ2-1, the complete variable domain is EADIYQTPRYLVIGTGKKITLECSQTMGHDKMYWYQQDPGMELHLIHYSYGVNSTEKGDLSSESTVSRIRTEHFPLTLESARPSHTSQYLCASSGQGSGNTDEQFFGPGTRLTVL.

The V gene is TRBV5-6, the J gene TRBJ1-5, with 9 bases aligning to TRBD1. The CDR3 extends over 17 amino acids. CDR1 and CDR2 (germline): SGHDT, YYEEEE. With 0 bases clipped from V and 3 bases from J, the junction kept 7 bases outside the gene matches. The CDR3 bases are TGTGCCAGCAGCTTGGGGACCGGGACAGGGTTCAATCAGCCCCAGCATTTT. This gives the protein CASSLGTGTGFNQPQHF.

The V call is TRBV4-1, the J call TRBJ1-5; no clear D. CDR3 length equals 16 residues. Germline lookup yields CDR1 MGHRA and CDR2 YSYEKL. V was clipped by 0 bases and J by 0 bases, with 9 bases between them. CDR3: CASSQDPGYSNQPQHF. Here the CDR3 DNA reads TGCGCCAGCAGCCAAGATCCAGGTTATAGCAATCAGCCCCAGCATTTT.

This chain connects TRBV4-1 to TRBJ1-4, with TRBD1 as a possible D gene (5 bases). V lost 6 bases and J lost 6, with 20 bases in between. The CDR3 length is 16 residues. CDR1 is MGHRA and CDR2 is YSYEKL in the germline V gene. This CDR3 is CASSNPGRKLDEKLFF. DNA for the CDR3: TGCGCCAGCAGTAATCCGGGGCGTAAGCTGGATGAAAAACTGTTTTTT.

The chain joins TRBV5-1 to TRBJ1-4, with a possible D match to TRBD1 (6 bases). This CDR3 contains 16 residues. Germline V gene sequence: CDR1 SGHRS, CDR2 YFSETQ. Deletions cut 4 bases from V and 2 bases from J, with 15 bases between. The CDR3 coding sequence is TGCGCCAGCAGCACCGGACAGTCAAATACTAATGAAAAACTGTTTTTT. Protein: CASSTGQSNTNEKLFF.

This clone was recorded once. The gene calls are TRBV5-1 and TRBJ2-1, with no clear D. Germline CDR1 and CDR2: SGHRS and YFSETQ. This CDR3 has 14 residues. V was cut by 4 bases and J by 6 bases, with 14 bases left in between. The CDR3 DNA follows: TGCGCCAGCAGCCCTGTGCCGGACCTCAATGAGCAGTTCTTC. This encodes CASSPVPDLNEQFF.

This chain uses TRBV5-1 with TRBJ1-6; no clear D gene. V lost 6 bases to trimming and J lost 6 bases, with 13 bases between them. The CDR3 spans 14 residues. Per germline, CDR1 SGHRS and CDR2 YFSETQ. CDR3 DNA sequence: TGCGCCAGCACCCCTGCAGGAACTAATTCACCCCTCCACTTT. It is translated as CASTPAGTNSPLHF.

This clone was seen only a few times. This chain joins TRBV19 and TRBJ1-2; 9 positions match TRBD1. The CDR3 contains 15 residues. Looked up from germline, CDR1 is LNHDA and CDR2 is SQIVND (reference sequence). The V gene end was trimmed by 5 bases and the J gene end by 5 bases; junction bases not matched to a gene: 9. The CDR3 nucleotides read TGTGCCAGTAGTCCTGTGGACAGGGGAGGATATGGCTACACCTTC. This translates into CASSPVDRGGYGYTF.

The chain has TRBV6-6 and TRBJ1-2; D gene uncertain. Germline CDR1 is MNHNY and CDR2 is SVGAGI (reference sequence). Trimming shortened V by 5 bases and J by 6 bases, and 10 bases separated the two germline ends. CDR3 length: 12 residues. CDR3 loop: CASSVGLHGYTF. The CDR3 bases are TGTGCCAGCAGTGTGGGTCTTCATGGCTACACCTTC.

A word on this clone: The junction does not match germline at one end; this may be a read error. The chain links TRBV19 to TRBJ1-5; D gene unclear. Germline V lookup: CDR1 LNHDA, CDR2 SQIVND (reference sequence). The CDR3 is 14 amino acids. CDR3 sequence: CASSIYGENQPRHF. The CDR3 region has the DNA TGTGCCAGTAGTATATACGGGGAAAATCAGCCCCGGCATTTT. Full variable domain (rest looked up from reference TRBV19 and TRBJ1-5): DGGITQSPKYLFRKEGQNVTLSCEQNLNHDAMYWYRQDPGQGLRLIYYSQIVNDFQKGDIAEGYSVSREKKESFPLTVTSAQKNPTAFYLCASSIYGENQPRHFGDGTRLSIL.

The chain joins TRBV7-3 to TRBJ1-1; D is uncertain. V lost 2 bases and J lost 1, with 5 bases in between. This CDR3 region has 13 residues. Looked up from germline, CDR1 is SGHTA and CDR2 is FQGTGA. The CDR3 here is CASSLSGNTEAFF. DNA for the CDR3: TGTGCCAGCAGCTTATCGGGGAACACTGAAGCTTTCTTT.

This clone was seen only once. The gene calls are TRBV4-2 and TRBJ1-1, with D hard to call. The CDR3 totals 13 residues. The germline V gene has CDR1 LGHNA and CDR2 YNFKEQ. Trimming stripped 4 bases from V and 8 bases from J, with 14 bases between. The CDR3 region is CASSLGSGGEAFF. CDR3 in DNA: TGTGCCAGCAGCCTAGGTTCCGGAGGCGAAGCTTTCTTT.

V and J are TRBV5-1 and TRBJ2-5; D possibly corresponds to TRBD2 (6 bases). The ends were cut back, 3 bases at V and 5 bases at J, with 20 bases in the middle. Germline-derived CDR1 and CDR2 are SGHRS and YFSETQ. This CDR3 region has 16 residues. Here the CDR3 DNA reads TGCGCCAGCAGCTATGACCGACTAGGCGCTGGTGAGACCCAGTACTTC. Translated, it gives CASSYDRLGAGETQYF.

The V and J genes are TRBV5-1 and TRBJ2-7; perhaps TRBD1 as D (6 bases). There are 19 residues in the CDR3. Germline values: CDR1 SGHRS, CDR2 YFSETQ. Trimming pared 1 base from V and 2 bases from J, leaving 25 bases between. The chain's CDR3 is CASSLRSTQDSFIPYEQYF. The CDR3 DNA is TGCGCCAGCAGCTTGAGGTCGACCCAGGACAGCTTCATCCCCTACGAGCAGTACTTC. Using reference TRBV5-1 and TRBJ2-7 for the parts outside the CDR3, the full variable domain is KAGVTQTPRYLIKTRGQQVTLSCSPISGHRSVSWYQQTPGQGLQFLFEYFSETQRNKGNFPGRFSGRQFSNSRSEMNVSTLELGDSALYLCASSLRSTQDSFIPYEQYFGPGTRLTVT.

The rearrangement uses TRBV18 and TRBJ1-5; TRBD1 matches at 7 bases. Germline V CDR1 and CDR2: KGHSH, LQKENI. Trimming took 5 bases from V and 3 from J; bases not matched to a gene: 4. There are 14 residues in the CDR3. CDR3 coding DNA: TGTGCCAGCTCAGAACAGGGGTCCAATCAGCCCCAGCATTTT. Amino acid sequence: CASSEQGSNQPQHF. The whole variable domain, remainder taken from reference TRBV18 and TRBJ1-5, is NAGVMQNPRHLVRRRGQEARLRCSPMKGHSHVYWYRQLPEEGLKFMVYLQKENIIDESGMPKERFSAEFPKEGPSILRIQQVVRGDSAAYFCASSEQGSNQPQHFGDGTRLSIL.

CDR3 in DNA: TGTGCCAGCAAGGAGAATCGGGGTCATGGGTTACAAGAGACCCAGTACTTC. This encodes CASKENRGHGLQETQYF. The chain uses TRBV5-4 and TRBJ2-5, with D tentatively TRBD2 (5 bases). Trimming cost V 6 bases and J 2 bases, with 23 bases left between them. The CDR3 consists of 17 residues. CDR1 SGHNT and CDR2 YYREEE come from the germline V gene (reference sequence).